A selection of T cell receptor beta chains follows, all from one sample in a study of OX40 agonist ivuxolimab in advanced cancers. Clones were read by immunoSEQ multiplex PCR, and TCRdb kept only the in-frame ones, dropping some. This sample carries about 69,000 clones, more than 75% of them seen once, and the ten largest clones take approximately 6.1%. Sample: CD4+ or CD8+ T cells sorted from blood, taken in a trial of the OX40 agonist ivuxolimab. All receptors derive from an adult with an advanced solid tumor such as melanoma, head and neck, liver or kidney cancer. Both conserved end residues are part of each CDR3. Fields, in order: D gene, J gene, clone size, V gene, CDR3 protein, CDR3 DNA. D genes are given only for firm matches. Clone size is not always given. Where it is, it says once, few, many or a class for expanded clones.

TRBD1 TRBJ2-5 - TRBV7-2 CASSLGQGAGGTQYF TGTGCCAGCAGCTTGGGACAGGGGGCGGGTGGGACCCAGTACTTC
TRBD2 TRBJ2-3 - TRBV18 CASSPRAGVSTDTQYF TGTGCCAGCTCACCAAGAGCGGGGGTTAGCACAGATACGCAGTATTTT
TRBD2 TRBJ2-2 - TRBV5-6 CASSLDGLAPTGELFF TGTGCCAGCAGCTTGGATGGACTAGCGCCGACCGGGGAGCTGTTTTTT
- TRBJ1-1 - TRBV29-1 CSVSAQGTEWRTEAFF TGCAGCGTTTCCGCGCAGGGGACGGAATGGAGGACTGAAGCTTTCTTT
- TRBJ1-4 - TRBV28 CASKRAGPASEKLFF TGTGCCAGCAAACGCGCGGGGCCAGCCTCTGAAAAACTGTTTTTT
- TRBJ2-5 - TRBV28 CASSRTHQETQYF TGTGCCAGCAGTCGGACACATCAAGAGACCCAGTACTTC
- TRBJ2-5 - TRBV5-6 CASSSDADQETQYF TGTGCCAGCAGCTCCGATGCGGACCAAGAGACCCAGTACTTC
- TRBJ1-1 - TRBV29-1 CSVEIWSGINTEAFF TGCAGCGTTGAAATTTGGTCGGGGATTAACACTGAAGCTTTCTTT
- TRBJ1-1 - TRBV5-5 CASSPGTLNTEAFF TGTGCCAGCAGCCCCGGCACTCTGAACACTGAAGCTTTCTTT
TRBD2 TRBJ2-3 - TRBV7-2 CASSLGEGDTQYF TGTGCCAGCAGCTTAGGGGAGGGAGATACGCAGTATTTT
- TRBJ2-2 once TRBV9 CASSVGSGGELFF TGTGCCAGCAGCGTAGGGTCTGGCGGGGAGCTGTTTTTT
TRBD1 TRBJ1-2 - TRBV16 CASSLGGGFNYGYTF TGTGCCAGCAGCCTCGGAGGGGGCTTTAACTATGGCTACACCTTC
TRBD2 TRBJ2-7 - TRBV7-8 CASSFLAWLAGTHEQYF TGTGCCAGCAGTTTCTTAGCATGGCTAGCGGGAACCCACGAGCAGTACTTC
- TRBJ2-1 - TRBV18 CASSPPGGASNEQFF TGTGCCAGCTCACCACCCGGGGGCGCGTCCAATGAGCAGTTCTTC
- TRBJ2-7 - TRBV9 CASSISESSYEQYF TGTGCCAGCAGTATAAGCGAGAGCTCCTACGAGCAGTACTTC
- TRBJ2-1 - TRBV27 CATRRAGAYNEQFF TGTGCCACACGCCGGGCAGGGGCCTACAATGAGCAGTTCTTC
TRBD1 TRBJ1-5 - TRBV2 CASSKGQGGNQPQHF TGTGCCAGCAGCAAGGGACAGGGGGGCAATCAGCCCCAGCATTTT
TRBD1 TRBJ1-3 - TRBV7-2 CASSWGQRNTIYF TGTGCCAGCAGCTGGGGACAGAGAAACACCATATATTTT
- TRBJ1-5 - TRBV30 CAWTPGRSPNQPQHF TGTGCCTGGACCCCGGGGAGGAGTCCTAATCAGCCCCAGCATTTT
TRBD1 TRBJ2-7 - TRBV5-4 CASSLFTVTGLGNEQYF TGTGCCAGCAGCTTATTCACCGTGACAGGGTTAGGAAACGAGCAGTACTTC
- TRBJ2-1 - TRBV9 CASSVEGLWYNEQFF TGTGCCAGCAGCGTAGAAGGGCTTTGGTACAATGAGCAGTTCTTC
- TRBJ1-2 - TRBV21-1 CASSARVDRGQDGYTF TGTGCCAGCAGCGCGCGCGTGGACAGGGGGCAGGATGGCTACACCTTC
- TRBJ2-3 - TRBV5-6 CASSGRRVSTDTQYF TGTGCCAGCAGCGGTAGGAGGGTTAGCACAGATACGCAGTATTTT
- TRBJ2-6 - TRBV5-6 CASSGLNSGANVLTF TGTGCCAGCAGCGGCCTAAACTCTGGGGCCAACGTCCTGACTTTC
- TRBJ2-7 - TRBV5-1 CASSSAGARGSYEQYF TGCGCCAGCAGCTCGGCAGGGGCCAGGGGTTCGTACGAGCAGTACTTC
TRBD2 TRBJ2-1 - TRBV28 CASSSKRGGEYEQFF TGTGCCAGCAGTTCGAAGCGGGGGGGCGAGTATGAGCAGTTCTTC
- TRBJ1-6 few TRBV5-1 CASSLDGTPNNSPLHF TGCGCCAGCAGCTTGGATGGGACACCGAATAATTCACCCCTCCACTTT
- TRBJ2-5 few TRBV14 CASSPIWQETQYF TGTGCCAGCAGCCCGATTTGGCAAGAGACCCAGTACTTC
TRBD2 TRBJ2-3 - TRBV5-1 CASSPLREDSDTQYF TGCGCCAGCAGCCCCCTCCGGGAGGACTCAGATACGCAGTATTTT
- TRBJ1-2 - TRBV5-1 CASSPFTTASYGYTF TGCGCCAGCAGCCCCTTTACTACGGCGTCTTATGGTTACACCTTC
- TRBJ1-5 - TRBV28 CASSPVGGDQPQHF TGTGCCAGCAGTCCCGTGGGGGGGGACCAGCCCCAGCATTTT
- TRBJ2-2 - TRBV18 CASSPQVQGSNTGELFF TGTGCCAGCTCACCACAGGTACAGGGATCGAACACCGGGGAGCTGTTTTTT
- TRBJ2-2 - TRBV5-4 CASSLFQAGELFF TGTGCCAGCAGCTTGTTCCAGGCCGGGGAGCTGTTTTTT
- TRBJ1-1 - TRBV18 CASSPRGMNTEAFF TGTGCCAGCTCACCAAGGGGCATGAACACTGAAGCTTTCTTT
- TRBJ1-5 - TRBV6-1 CASSEEETANQPQHF TGTGCCAGCAGTGAAGAGGAGACAGCTAATCAGCCCCAGCATTTT
TRBD1 TRBJ2-6 few TRBV7-9 CASSLKGAPSGANVLTF TGTGCCAGCAGCTTGAAGGGGGCACCCTCTGGGGCCAACGTCCTGACTTTC
TRBD2 TRBJ2-1 - TRBV7-2 CASSIGLANEQFF TGTGCCAGCAGCATTGGACTAGCGAATGAGCAGTTCTTC
- TRBJ2-5 - TRBV4-3 CASRDGLQGGTQYF TGCGCCAGCAGGGACGGCCTGCAAGGAGGGACCCAGTACTTC
- TRBJ2-5 once TRBV28 CASSFGQDPMNF TGTGCCAGCAGTTTTGGGCAAGACCCTATGAACTTC
- TRBJ2-7 once TRBV5-1 CASSLGTSPYEQYF TGCGCCAGCAGCTTAGGGACATCACCCTACGAGCAGTACTTC
- TRBJ2-7 - TRBV11-3 CASSFGQTYEQYF TGTGCCAGCAGCTTTGGACAGACCTACGAGCAGTACTTC
- TRBJ1-2 - TRBV6-5 CASSYLGGTYGYTF TGTGCCAGCAGTTATCTTGGGGGGACCTATGGCTACACCTTC
TRBD1 TRBJ1-5 once TRBV19 CASTIQPTGKGQPQHF TGTGCCAGTACCATACAACCGACAGGGAAGGGGCAGCCCCAGCATTTT
- TRBJ1-2 - TRBV5-1 CASSRGGDYGYTF TGCGCCAGCAGCCGGGGAGGGGACTATGGCTACACCTTC
- TRBJ1-1 - TRBV7-3 CASSSHRNTEAFF TGTGCCAGCAGCTCCCACAGGAACACTGAAGCTTTCTTT
TRBD2 TRBJ2-3 - TRBV6-5 CASNWREQTDTQYF TGTGCCAGCAATTGGCGGGAGCAAACAGATACGCAGTATTTT
- TRBJ1-1 - TRBV12-5 CASGLGGSTEAFF TGTGCTAGTGGTTTAGGGGGGAGCACTGAAGCTTTCTTT
- TRBJ1-3 - TRBV9 CASSVEGSSGNTIYF TGTGCCAGCAGCGTAGAGGGCAGCTCTGGAAACACCATATATTTT
TRBD1 TRBJ1-5 - TRBV5-8 CASSWGQGGGQPQHF TGTGCCAGCAGCTGGGGACAGGGGGGCGGTCAGCCCCAGCATTTT
- TRBJ2-7 - TRBV4-1 CASSQYPGQGHEQYF TGCGCCAGCAGCCAATATCCGGGACAAGGGCACGAGCAGTACTTC
- TRBJ2-6 - TRBV5-1 CASSPGQFSGANVLTF TGCGCCAGCAGCCCCGGACAGTTCTCTGGGGCCAACGTCCTGACTTTC
- TRBJ2-5 - TRBV9 CASSVGLWTEYQETQYF TGTGCCAGCAGCGTAGGTCTGTGGACAGAGTACCAAGAGACCCAGTACTTC
TRBD1 TRBJ1-1 - TRBV5-1 CASSGTGGENTEAFF TGCGCCAGCAGCGGGACAGGTGGGGAGAACACTGAAGCTTTCTTT
- TRBJ2-3 once TRBV20-1 CSAGDPDTQYF TGCAGTGCAGGCGACCCGGATACGCAGTATTTT